The 11 T cell receptor beta chains given below trace back to one sample, sequenced in a study of shared clonotypes between healthy human individuals (dated by TCRdb to the early 2020s). CD8 naive samples were obtained by positive selection for CCR7 among CD45RO-negative cells, yielding a CD45RA+CCR7+ population from which TemRA cells were excluded. Receptors were amplified or captured by the immunoSEQ multiplex PCR assay. TCRdb re-hosts the immuneACCESS table, in-frame sequences only. Its copies lack some clones; in the studies checked, an unresolved V gene accounts for under half of them, and the cause for the rest is not known. Across this sample there are hundreds of thousands of clones, with 98% seen only once. Approximately 0.3% of the sample lies in the top ten. Sequenced: naive CD8+ T cells sorted from blood. What this sample's cell subset or site label stands for: CD45RA+CCR7+. These receptors came from a man under 40 in good health.

V usage is TRBV6-1 and J usage is TRBJ1-1; the D is unclear. The CDR3 spans 13 residues. CDR1 is MNHNS and CDR2 is SASEGT in the germline V gene. V lost 8 bases and J lost 1, with 11 bases in between. The CDR3 DNA reads as TGTGCCAGCGGAGAGGCAGAGAACACTGAAGCTTTCTTT. Encoded protein: CASGEAENTEAFF.

The chain couples TRBV6-6 to TRBJ2-7, with a tentative D call TRBD2 (5 bases). CDR1 and CDR2 (germline): MNHNY, SVGAGI (reference sequence). The CDR3 totals 14 residues. The V gene lost 2 bases and the J gene lost 2 bases, with 10 bases spanning the gap. The CDR3 here is CASSYGETTYEQYF. CDR3 sequence (DNA): TGTGCCAGCAGTTACGGGGAGACTACCTACGAGCAGTACTTC.

This clone is a singleton in its sample. The rearrangement joins TRBV27 to TRBJ1-5; D is undetermined. Germline V gives CDR1 MNHEY, CDR2 SMNVEV (reference sequence). The length of the CDR3 is 14 residues. The V end was cut by 7 bases, the J end by 3 bases, with 13 bases between. The CDR3 bases are TGTGCCAGCACCCCCGCTGGGTTCAATCAGCCCCAGCATTTT. Amino acid sequence: CASTPAGFNQPQHF.

The chain joins TRBV13 to TRBJ2-7; a possible D gene is TRBD1 (6 bases). Germline V CDR1 and CDR2: PRHDT, FYEKMQ (reference sequence). Trimming cost V 5 bases and J 3 bases, with 14 bases left between them. The CDR3 has 14 residues. CDR3 sequence reads: CASSTSTGRYEQYF. CDR3 nucleotide sequence: TGTGCCAGCAGCACCTCGACAGGTCGCTACGAGCAGTACTTC.

This rearrangement joins TRBV27 to TRBJ2-7; TRBD1 matches at 8 bases. V shed 4 bases, J shed 3 bases, and the junction held 5 bases outside the gene matches. Germline-derived CDR1 and CDR2 are MNHEY and SMNVEV (reference sequence). This CDR3 spans 14 amino acids. The CDR3 DNA reads TGTGCCAGCAGTTCGACAGGGGACGGCTACGAGCAGTACTTC. Amino acids: CASSSTGDGYEQYF.

J is TRBJ2-1 and V is TRBV9, with 12 nucleotides matching TRBD2. The germline CDR1 and CDR2 sequences are SGDLS and YYNGEE. This CDR3 contains 15 residues. The junction had 3 bases not matched to a gene; V was cut back by 4 bases and J by 4 bases. The CDR3 nucleotides are TGTGCCAGCAGCATGACTAGCGGGAGTTACAATGAGCAGTTCTTC. Protein product: CASSMTSGSYNEQFF.

The V call is TRBV15, the J call TRBJ1-1; D call uncertain. The CDR3 has 14 amino acids. Germline V gene data show CDR1 as LNHNV and CDR2 as YYDKDF (reference sequence). V gave up 0 bases and J gave up 8 bases, with 13 bases separating them. CDR3 region: CATSREARGQEAFF. In DNA, the CDR3 is TGTGCCACCAGCAGAGAGGCCCGAGGCCAGGAAGCTTTCTTT.

This chain uses TRBV12-5 with TRBJ2-1; possible D gene TRBD2, 5 bases. Germline V CDR1 and CDR2: LGHNT, FRNRAP. Between the trimmed V and J ends, which lost 6 bases and 7 bases, there was a span of 10 bases. CDR3 size: 12 residues. The CDR3, as DNA: TGTGCTAGTGGCATGGACTTGAATGAGCAGTTCTTC. This encodes CASGMDLNEQFF. The full variable domain, in which reference TRBV12-5 and TRBJ2-1 provide the parts outside the CDR3, is DARVTQTPRHKVTEMGQEVTMRCQPILGHNTVFWYRQTMMQGLELLAYFRNRAPLDDSGMPKDRFSAEMPDATLATLKIQPSEPRDSAVYFCASGMDLNEQFFGPGTRLTVL.

The gene calls are TRBV30 and TRBJ1-5; D is unclear. CDR1 and CDR2 from the germline V gene are GTSNPN and SVGIG (reference sequence). V was clipped by 1 base and J by 3 bases, with 10 bases between them. This CDR3 has 14 amino acids. In DNA form, the CDR3 reads TGTGCCTGGAGTGAAGGGTCGTTCAATCAGCCCCAGCATTTT. Protein: CAWSEGSFNQPQHF.

V and J are TRBV28 and TRBJ2-7, with 11 bases that match TRBD2. With 4 bases clipped from V and 0 bases from J, the junction kept 5 bases outside the gene matches. Germline CDR1 is MDHEN and CDR2 is SYDVKM. This CDR3 is 16 amino acids long. The CDR3 loop is CASSYATSGSSYEQYF. CDR3 DNA sequence: TGTGCCAGCAGTTACGCAACTAGCGGGAGCTCCTACGAGCAGTACTTC.

The gene calls are TRBV2 and TRBJ2-1, with 9 bases fitting TRBD1. The CDR3 contains 18 residues. Germline V gene sequence: CDR1 SNHLY, CDR2 FYNNEI. V shed 9 bases, J shed 3 bases, and the junction held 18 bases outside the gene matches. The CDR3 is CARLGTGIPQPGYNEQFF. CDR3 in DNA: TGTGCCAGACTCGGGACAGGGATCCCTCAACCCGGCTACAATGAGCAGTTCTTC.